Listed below are T cell receptor beta chains from one sample, sequenced in a study of T cell repertoires in cytomegalovirus infection. These TCRs are of unknown antigen specificity. TCRdb re-analysed the reads in MiXCR, keeping a single row per CDR3 protein. The sample lists around 340,000 distinct CDR3 sequences, almost 30% occurring once. The sequences come from cultured PBMCs, collected from culture after CMV antigen stimulation. The source of these receptors is a human donor in good health (CMV status not recorded). Some clones in this sample may be carry-over from other donors' samples. Each CDR3 is given with its conserved first and last residue. A D gene is named only where the DNA matches it firmly. Expanded clones are given a class, and other clones once, few, many or no size at all.

NA	TRBV27	TRBJ1-2	NA	TGTGCCAGCAGTCCCCAGTATGGGGCTAACTATGGCTACACCTTC	CASSPQYGANYGYTF
NA	TRBV25-1	TRBJ1-6	NA	TGTGCCAGCAGTGACCGACAGTACAACTATAATTCACCCCTCCACTTT	CASSDRQYNYNSPLHF
NA	TRBV27	TRBJ1-1	NA	TGTGCCAGCAGTTTTAGGGTTGCGAATGAAGCTTTCTTT	CASSFRVANEAFF
NA	TRBV14	TRBJ2-1	NA	TGTGCCAGCAGCCAAGCGGGACCCGACAATGAGCAGTTCTTC	CASSQAGPDNEQFF
NA	TRBV12-5	TRBJ1-2	NA	TGTGCTAGTGGTTTGGGGATGGACAATGGCTACACCTTC	CASGLGMDNGYTF
TRBD1	TRBV11-2	TRBJ1-2	NA	TGTGCCAGCAGCTCGTCGGGACAGGGAGTGGAGGGCTACACCTTC	CASSSSGQGVEGYTF
NA	TRBV6-6	TRBJ1-4	few	TGTGCCAGCAGTTACGGTGGGATCGGTGAAAAACTGTTTTTT	CASSYGGIGEKLFF
NA	TRBV18	TRBJ2-7	NA	TGTGCCAGCTCACCGTCAGGGAAATCTGCAGTGCAGTACTTC	CASSPSGKSAVQYF
NA	TRBV7-3	TRBJ2-1	NA	TGTGCCAGCAGCTCCCGACTAGTGAGCTCCTACAATGAGCAGTTCTTC	CASSSRLVSSYNEQFF
NA	TRBV28	TRBJ1-2	many	TGTGCCAGCAGTTGGCCTACACAAGCCTATGGCTACACCTTC	CASSWPTQAYGYTF
NA	TRBV5-6	TRBJ1-5	NA	TGTGCCAGCAGCTCGTGGGCCCCCTATAGCAATCAGCCCCAGCATTTT	CASSSWAPYSNQPQHF
NA	TRBV7-9	TRBJ2-1	NA	TGTGCCAGCAGCCTTCTCGGGACAAGAAACAATGAGCAGTTCTTC	CASSLLGTRNNEQFF
NA	TRBV4-2	TRBJ2-1	NA	TGTGCCAGCAGCCAAGATTTTCGCCAGCCCCCATACAATGAGCAGTTCTTC	CASSQDFRQPPYNEQFF
NA	TRBV7-8	TRBJ2-5	NA	TGTGCCAGCAGCCCGGACAGACAAGAGGCCCAGTACTTC	CASSPDRQEAQYF
NA	TRBV7-4	TRBJ1-2	NA	TGTGCCCCTGCTTATAGGTTGGGGAACTATGGCTACACCTTC	CAPAYRLGNYGYTF
TRBD1	TRBV7-7	TRBJ2-7	few	TGTGCTAGCAGCTTATCACAGGGGGTGGGCGAGCAGTACTTC	CASSLSQGVGEQYF